This T cell receptor beta chain was retrieved from a study of blood T cell repertoires in COVID-19. Across the whole study: Sites across the United States, Italy and Spain contributed samples from acute and convalescent COVID-19. Sources were T cells, B-cell-depleted T cells, or PBMCs; the material itself was cDNA or gDNA.

The data were produced by immunoSEQ multiplex PCR, yet TCRdb's version contains in-frame clones alone and is incomplete. The sample lists about 29,000 clones; 86% were seen once. The J segment lost 0 bases and the V segment lost 4 bases, leaving 4 bases of the junction unmatched. Germline V lookup: CDR1 LGHNA, CDR2 YSLEER. CDR3 length equals 15 residues. Specimen: peripheral blood. The V call is TRBV4-3, the J call TRBJ1-1, with TRBD1 matching over 8 bases. This sequence originates from a human donor with active COVID-19. The donor label of this sample is uncertain. The CDR3 reads CASSRETGVNTEAFF. CDR3 bases: TGCGCCAGCAGCCGAGAGACAGGGGTGAACACTGAAGCTTTCTTT.